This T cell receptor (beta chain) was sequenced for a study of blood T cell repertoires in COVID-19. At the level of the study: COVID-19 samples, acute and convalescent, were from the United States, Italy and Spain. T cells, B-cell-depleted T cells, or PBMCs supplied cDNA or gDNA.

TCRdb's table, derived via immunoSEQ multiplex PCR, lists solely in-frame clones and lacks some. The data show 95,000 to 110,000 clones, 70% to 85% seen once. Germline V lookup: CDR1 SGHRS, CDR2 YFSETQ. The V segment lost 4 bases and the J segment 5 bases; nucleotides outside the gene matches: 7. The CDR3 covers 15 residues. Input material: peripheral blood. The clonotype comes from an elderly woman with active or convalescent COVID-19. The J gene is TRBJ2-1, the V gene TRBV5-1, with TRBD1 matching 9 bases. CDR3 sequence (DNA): TGCGCCAGCAGCCTCCCAGGGACAGGGAACAATGAGCAGTTCTTC. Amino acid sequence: CASSLPGTGNNEQFF.